One sample yielded the 15 T cell receptor beta chains listed below, sequenced in a study of blood T cell repertoires in COVID-19 (dated by TCRdb to 2020 to 2021). The library was obtained by the immunoSEQ multiplex PCR assay. Held by TCRdb, this immuneACCESS table contains in-frame sequences only and omits some clones. Under half of the omission traces to an unresolved V gene where checked; the cause of the rest is unknown. The sample records 300,000 or so clones, 80% to 90% of which are singletons. The ten largest clones capture roughly 6.7% of the sample. The specimen sequenced was peripheral blood. All receptors derive from a young man who had recovered from COVID-19.

V usage is TRBV7-3 and J usage is TRBJ1-5; 10 positions match TRBD1. Germline CDR1 SGHTA, CDR2 FQGTGA. The CDR3 contains 15 residues. Losses at the gene ends were 5 bases for V and 1 base for J; bases not matched to a gene: 2. Here the CDR3 reads CASSADRGSNQPQHF. The CDR3 nucleotides are TGTGCCAGCAGCGCGGACAGGGGGAGCAATCAGCCCCAGCATTTT.

The J gene is TRBJ1-4, the V gene TRBV2; D perhaps matches TRBD1 (6 bases). This CDR3 comprises 12 residues. The germline CDR1 and CDR2 sequences are SNHLY and FYNNEI. With 6 bases removed from V and 7 bases from J, the gap between germline ends came to 9 bases. The CDR3 region has the DNA TGTGCCAGCAGGGAGGACAGTGAAAAACTGTTTTTT. Its protein product is CASREDSEKLFF. The full variable domain, with the rest looked up from reference TRBV2 and TRBJ1-4, is EPEVTQTPSHQVTQMGQEVILRCVPISNHLYFYWYRQILGQKVEFLVSFYNNEISEKSEIFDDQFSVERPDGSNFTLKIRSTKLEDSAMYFCASREDSEKLFFGSGTQLSVL.

The chain couples TRBV19 to TRBJ2-3, with TRBD2 matching 8 bases. The CDR3 sequence is 16 residues long. CDR1 and CDR2 (germline): LNHDA, SQIVND (reference sequence). Trimming cost V 1 base and J 1 base; bases outside gene matches: 4. The CDR3 DNA is TGTGCCAGTAGTATAGGGAGCGGGGGCCGCACAGATACGCAGTATTTT. Translated, it gives CASSIGSGGRTDTQYF.

The chain is built from TRBV4-3 and TRBJ2-1; 11 bases are a match to TRBD2. The junction had 4 bases not matched to a gene; V was cut back by 0 bases and J by 6 bases. Germline CDR1 reads LGHNA; CDR2 reads YSLEER. The CDR3 sequence is 16 residues long. CDR3 residues: CASSQETSGAANEQFF. CDR3 in DNA: TGCGCCAGCAGCCAAGAGACTAGCGGGGCCGCCAATGAGCAGTTCTTC.

The chain carries TRBV4-2 and TRBJ2-3; 11 bases match TRBD2. Germline lookup yields CDR1 LGHNA and CDR2 YNFKEQ. V trimming: 0 bases; J trimming: 6 bases; junction bases outside the gene matches: 8. The CDR3 sequence is 17 residues long. CDR3 residues: CASSQDFPGLAADTQYF. The CDR3 DNA sequence: TGTGCCAGCAGCCAAGATTTCCCGGGACTAGCGGCCGATACGCAGTATTTT.

V gene TRBV29-1 combines with J gene TRBJ2-1; D is possibly TRBD2 (6 bases). The CDR3 loop spans 15 amino acids. Trimming cost V 6 bases and J 5 bases, with 20 bases left between them. Germline values: CDR1 SQVTM, CDR2 ANQGSEA. For the CDR3, the DNA is TGCAGCGTATATAGCCGGGGACTTGCGGACAATGAGCAGTTCTTC. Translating gives CSVYSRGLADNEQFF.

The V and J genes are TRBV9 and TRBJ2-3, with 9 positions matching TRBD2. The V gene's germline CDR1 is SGDLS and CDR2 YYNGEE. CDR3 length: 17 amino acids. The J segment lost 4 bases and the V segment lost 0 bases, leaving 9 bases of the junction unmatched. The CDR3 bases are TGTGCCAGCAGCGTAGAATCCAGCGGGGGGAGTGCAGATACGCAGTATTTT. Translation: CASSVESSGGSADTQYF.

This clone was detected a few times. CDR3 in DNA: TGCGCCAGCAGCTTGGGGACAGACTACAATGAGCAGTTCTTC. This encodes CASSLGTDYNEQFF. This chain connects TRBV5-1 to TRBJ2-1, with TRBD1 as a possible D gene (6 bases). The CDR3 sequence is 14 residues long. V was clipped by 0 bases and J by 3 bases, with 7 bases between them. Germline V gene data show CDR1 as SGHRS and CDR2 as YFSETQ.

The chain carries TRBV5-1 and TRBJ2-2, with D perhaps TRBD1 (6 bases). CDR1 and CDR2 (germline): SGHRS, YFSETQ. The CDR3 is 14 amino acids. V was shortened by 2 bases and J by 5 bases, with 10 bases between the two germline ends. The CDR3 DNA is TGCGCCAGCAGCTTCCGACAGGCGACCGGGGAGCTGTTTTTT. Amino acid sequence: CASSFRQATGELFF.

The chain employs TRBV18 and TRBJ2-2, with TRBD1 identical over 9 bases. Trimming at V came to 3 bases and at J to 5 bases, leaving 7 bases not matched to a gene. CDR1 and CDR2 (germline): KGHSH, LQKENI. This CDR3 has 16 residues. CDR3 bases: TGTGCCAGCTCACCGATAAGGACAGGGGTAACCGGGGAGCTGTTTTTT. The encoded protein is CASSPIRTGVTGELFF.

The chain combines TRBV29-1 with TRBJ2-7, with D possibly being TRBD2 (5 bases). V was cut by 7 bases and J by 2 bases, with 12 bases left in between. The CDR3 totals 12 residues. From germline, CDR1 is SQVTM and CDR2 ANQGSEA. The CDR3 bases are TGCAGCGCTTTCGGGGAAACCTACGAGCAGTACTTC. The encoded protein is CSAFGETYEQYF.

This rearrangement joins TRBV7-3 to TRBJ2-1, with TRBD2 matching over 10 bases. CDR1 and CDR2 from the germline V gene are SGHTA and FQGTGA. This CDR3 has 16 residues. V dropped 2 bases and J dropped 0; count of bases not matched to a gene: 1. The CDR3 sequence: CASSLSSGSSYNEQFF. The DNA for the CDR3 is TGTGCCAGCAGCTTATCTAGCGGGAGCTCCTACAATGAGCAGTTCTTC.

This CDR3 reads CASSYSADSTDTQYF. In DNA, the CDR3 is TGTGCCAGCAGTTACTCGGCCGACTCCACAGATACGCAGTATTTT. The V gene is TRBV6-2 or TRBV6-3, the J gene TRBJ2-3; D not resolved. V was pared by 0 bases and J by 2 bases, with 9 bases between. Germline CDR1 and CDR2: MNHEY and SVGEGT. The CDR3 consists of 15 residues.

This clone turned up a few times. DNA of the CDR3: TGCGCCAGCAGCTTGACGGCGGCCTACGAGCAGTACTTC. Translation: CASSLTAAYEQYF. The V and J genes are TRBV5-1 and TRBJ2-7; D ambiguous. CDR1 is SGHRS and CDR2 is YFSETQ in the germline V gene. This CDR3 is 13 amino acids long. Between the trimmed V and J ends, which lost 1 base and 2 bases, there was a span of 7 bases.

The V call is TRBV9, the J call TRBJ1-2; 9 positions agree with TRBD1. V lost 0 bases to trimming and J lost 4 bases; unmatched junction nucleotides: 7. Germline CDR1 and CDR2: SGDLS and YYNGEE. The CDR3 is made up of 16 amino acids. CDR3 nucleotides: TGTGCCAGCAGCGTAGGCGGAGGGACAGGGCCCTATGGCTACACCTTC. Residues: CASSVGGGTGPYGYTF.